A selection of T cell receptor beta chains follows, all from one sample in a study of T-cell memory formation after mild COVID-19. TCRdb re-called the 5' RACE reads through MiXCR, storing one row per CDR3 protein. Among under 250,000 distinct CDR3 sequences, 15% were seen once, and the ten largest hold around 2.2%. Sequenced input: PBMCs or a T cell subset sorted from them (not recorded which). These receptors all come from an adult woman who had mild COVID-19 (a few samples of this study predate the infection). Cell type and time point are not known. CDR3s include the opening cysteine and the closing phenylalanine or tryptophan. A D gene is named only where the DNA matches it firmly. Clone size is given for some rows only: seen once, a few or many times, or a class if the clone is expanded.

D | size | J | V | DNA | CDR3
. | . | TRBJ1-2 | TRBV7-9 | TGTGCCAGCAGCGAGGGCCTCCTCACGCATGGCTACACCTTC | CASSEGLLTHGYTF
TRBD2 | . | TRBJ2-3 | TRBV7-9 | TGTGCCAGCAGCGCTCGACTAGCCAAAAAAGATACGCAGTATTTT | CASSARLAKKDTQYF
. | many | TRBJ1-2 | TRBV7-9 | TGTGCCAGCAGCGGCTATAGGGGCTCGGACTATGGCTACACCTTC | CASSGYRGSDYGYTF
TRBD1 | few | TRBJ2-7 | TRBV4-2 | TGTGCCAGCAGCCCCGACGGACAGGCGACCTACGAGCAGTACTTC | CASSPDGQATYEQYF
TRBD1 | . | TRBJ1-1 | TRBV20-1 | TGCAGTGCTCCCCCCCCGGGACAGACTATGAGGGCTGAAGCTTTCTTT | CSAPPPGQTMRAEAFF
. | . | TRBJ2-3 | TRBV12-3/TRBV12-4 | TGTGCCAGCAGGCGCGAGGACACAGATACGCAGTATTTT | CASRREDTDTQYF
. | many | TRBJ2-5 | TRBV7-2 | TGTGCCAGCAGCCTTAGCGGACAGAATCAAGAGACCCAGTACTTC | CASSLSGQNQETQYF
TRBD2 | few | TRBJ2-2 | TRBV6-5 | TGTGCCAGCAGTTACCTAACTAGCGGGAGTGCCGGGGAGCTGTTTTTT | CASSYLTSGSAGELFF
. | few | TRBJ2-2 | TRBV30 | TGTGCCTGGAGTCGACTGGGGGCCGGGGAGCTGTTTTTT | CAWSRLGAGELFF
. | few | TRBJ1-1 | TRBV12-3/TRBV12-4 | TGTGCCAGCAGTTTGTTGGGAGACGATGAAGCTTTCTTT | CASSLLGDDEAFF
. | few | TRBJ1-1 | TRBV5-1 | TGCGCCAGCAGCCGCGATAACCAGGGGAACACTGAAGCTTTCTTT | CASSRDNQGNTEAFF
TRBD2 | . | TRBJ2-5 | TRBV2 | TGTGCCAGCAGTGGCACTAGCGGGAGGCAAGAGACCCAGTACTTC | CASSGTSGRQETQYF
. | . | TRBJ1-6 | TRBV5-1 | TGCGCCAGCAGCTTGGAGGGCAGCTATAATTCACCCCTCCACTTT | CASSLEGSYNSPLHF
. | . | TRBJ1-1 | TRBV5-1 | TGCGCCAGCAGCTTGCTGACTCTGAACACTGAAGCTTTCTTT | CASSLLTLNTEAFF
TRBD1 | few | TRBJ2-7 | TRBV12-3/TRBV12-4 | TGTGCCAGCAGCCAACTACGGACAGGGGGCTCCCCCACGCAGTACTTC | CASSQLRTGGSPTQYF
TRBD2 | . | TRBJ2-3 | TRBV12-3/TRBV12-4 | TGTGCCAGCAGTTTCGGGCGGGGGGGCCTTTTGGATACGCAGTATTTT | CASSFGRGGLLDTQYF
TRBD1 | few | TRBJ2-1 | TRBV9 | TGTGCCAGCTCCATCGGGACAGCCTCCTACAATGAGCAGTTCTTC | CASSIGTASYNEQFF
. | . | TRBJ1-5 | TRBV7-3 | TGTGCCAGCAGCTTAAGGCAGGGGCCGGGCAATCAGCCCCAGCATTTT | CASSLRQGPGNQPQHF
. | . | TRBJ2-7 | TRBV6-2/TRBV6-3 | TGTGCCAGCAGTTCTGCGGCAGGGGGGTACGAGCAGTACTTC | CASSSAAGGYEQYF
. | few | TRBJ2-4 | TRBV7-9 | TGTGCCAGCAGCCAAGTGGGGGCCGTAAACATTCAGTACTTC | CASSQVGAVNIQYF
. | . | TRBJ2-4 | TRBV7-4 | TGTGCCAGCAGCCTACCAGTTCGCGGACTAGCCAAAAACATTCAGTACTTC | CASSLPVRGLAKNIQYF
. | few | TRBJ2-3 | TRBV7-2 | TGTGCCAGCAGCCCCAACGGACCCATCACAGATACGCAGTATTTT | CASSPNGPITDTQYF
TRBD2 | . | TRBJ2-3 | TRBV9 | TGTGCCAGCAGCTTCCGCGGGGGGGCATCGGATACGCAGTATTTT | CASSFRGGASDTQYF
. | many | TRBJ2-7 | TRBV20-1 | TGCAGTGCTAGATTCAGACTTGCCTACGAGCAGTACTTC | CSARFRLAYEQYF
TRBD2 | . | TRBJ2-7 | TRBV20-1 | TGCAGTGCCACCTCTAGCGGGAGGGCTTCGTCGGGGGAGCAGTACTTC | CSATSSGRASSGEQYF
. | few | TRBJ2-1 | TRBV11-3 | TGTGCCAGCAGCTTGAATGACAATGAGCAGTTCTTC | CASSLNDNEQFF
. | many | TRBJ2-1 | TRBV5-1 | TGCGCCAGCAGCCCTCGCTCGGGATTCAATGAGCAGTTCTTC | CASSPRSGFNEQFF
. | . | TRBJ2-2 | TRBV11-2 | TGTGCCAGCAGCAGCGTCATACAGGGCCGCACCGGGGAGCTGTTTTTT | CASSSVIQGRTGELFF
TRBD2 | few | TRBJ2-3 | TRBV30 | TGTGCCTGGAGTCCCGCGGGAGGGTTGACAGATACGCAGTATTTT | CAWSPAGGLTDTQYF
. | . | TRBJ2-3 | TRBV5-1 | TGCGCCAGCAGCTTGGGACGCGGATCCCAAAGGGTAGATACGCAGTATTTT | CASSLGRGSQRVDTQYF
. | few | TRBJ1-6 | TRBV12-3/TRBV12-4 | TGTGCCAGCAGTTTAGCTGGGGATTATTCACCCCTCCACTTT | CASSLAGDYSPLHF
. | . | TRBJ2-7 | TRBV5-1 | TGCGCCAGCAGCTTGGAGGGCAGGACAAGCTACGAGCAGTACTTC | CASSLEGRTSYEQYF
. | . | TRBJ1-4 | TRBV19 | TGTGCCAGTAGTCTTGGTGGCGGCCCGACTAATGAAAAACTGTTTTTT | CASSLGGGPTNEKLFF
TRBD1 | . | TRBJ1-1 | TRBV7-9 | TGTGCCAGCAGCTTGGGGGACAGGCGATACACTGAAGCTTTCTTT | CASSLGDRRYTEAFF
. | . | TRBJ2-3 | TRBV9 | TGTGCCAGCAGCCCCAGCAGGGCCACAGATACGCAGTATTTT | CASSPSRATDTQYF
. | . | TRBJ2-7 | TRBV4-1 | TGCGCCACCGAAGCGAACTACCTCTCCTACGAGCAGTACTTC | CATEANYLSYEQYF
TRBD1 | few | TRBJ2-7 | TRBV10-3 | TGTGCCATCGATAAGGGACAGGGGGACGAGCAGTACTTC | CAIDKGQGDEQYF
. | few | TRBJ2-7 | TRBV6-5 | TGTGCCAGCAGTTACTCGACAGCCGCCTACGAGCAGTACTTC | CASSYSTAAYEQYF
. | . | TRBJ2-1 | TRBV6-6 | TGTGCCAGCAGTTACTCGGCGGTATACAATGAGCAGTTCTTC | CASSYSAVYNEQFF
. | many | TRBJ1-5 | TRBV20-1 | TGCAGTCAGCGGGGCCGCAATCAGCCCCAGCATTTT | CSQRGRNQPQHF
. | . | TRBJ2-5 | TRBV5-1 | TGCGCCAGCAGCTTGGCCGGGACCTCCAAAGAGACCCAGTACTTC | CASSLAGTSKETQYF
. | . | TRBJ2-7 | TRBV5-4 | TGTGCCAGCAGCCAGGCCAGGGGAGGAACCTACGAGCAGTACTTC | CASSQARGGTYEQYF
. | . | TRBJ2-5 | TRBV20-1 | TGCAGTGCTACCCCCGTGGGGTACCAAGAGACCCAGTACTTC | CSATPVGYQETQYF
TRBD1 | few | TRBJ1-5 | TRBV30 | TGTGCCTGGAGTGACAGGGGCCGGAGCAATCAGCCCCAGCATTTT | CAWSDRGRSNQPQHF